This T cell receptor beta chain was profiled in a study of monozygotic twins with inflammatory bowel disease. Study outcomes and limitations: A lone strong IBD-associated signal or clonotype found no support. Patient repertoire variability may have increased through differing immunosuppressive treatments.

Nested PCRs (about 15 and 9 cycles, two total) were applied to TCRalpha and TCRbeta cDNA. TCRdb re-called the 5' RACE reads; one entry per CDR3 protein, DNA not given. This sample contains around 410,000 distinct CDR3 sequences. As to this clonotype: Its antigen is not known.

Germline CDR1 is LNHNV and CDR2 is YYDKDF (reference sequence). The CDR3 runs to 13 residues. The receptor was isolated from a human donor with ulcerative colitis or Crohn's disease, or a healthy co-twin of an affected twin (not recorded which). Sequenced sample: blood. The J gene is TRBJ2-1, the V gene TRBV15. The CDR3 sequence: CATSRDPFEEQFF. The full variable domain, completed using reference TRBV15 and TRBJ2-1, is DAMVIQNPRYQVTQFGKPVTLSCSQTLNHNVMYWYQQKSSQAPKLLFHYYDKDFNNEADTPDNFQSRRPNTSFCFLDIRSPGLGDTAMYLCATSRDPFEEQFFGPGTRLTVL.